A selection of T cell receptor beta chains follows, all from one sample in a study of tumor-infiltrating lymphocytes in primary liver carcinoma. TCRdb reanalysed the multiplex PCR reads using MiXCR and keeps one entry per CDR3 protein. The profile covers roughly 120,000 distinct CDR3 sequences, with 64% appearing a single time and less than 10% taken by the ten largest. Material: liver tumor tissue from sampling region 3. The source of these receptors is a woman aged 55-69 years with primary liver carcinoma and hepatitis B virus infection. Each CDR3 is given without its conserved first and last residue. The order of the fields is V gene, J gene, CDR3 protein.

V gene: TRBV11-3; J gene: TRBJ2-6; CDR3 protein: ACSSEGAGGASILT
V gene: TRBV7-9; J gene: TRBJ2-3; CDR3 protein: ASSRAGAQY
V gene: TRBV12-3/TRBV12-4; J gene: TRBJ2-3; CDR3 protein: ASSSALPSISDTQY
V gene: TRBV29-1; J gene: TRBJ1-5; CDR3 protein: SVGTGLHQPQD
V gene: TRBV6-6; J gene: TRBJ1-2; CDR3 protein: ASSRDGAVDGYT
V gene: TRBV4-1; J gene: TRBJ1-2; CDR3 protein: ASSQQRGPNYSYT
V gene: TRBV6-2/TRBV6-3; J gene: TRBJ2-5; CDR3 protein: ASNSYGISGRSTRETQY
V gene: TRBV11-3; J gene: TRBJ1-6; CDR3 protein: ASSLARNSPLH
V gene: TRBV28; J gene: TRBJ1-1; CDR3 protein: ASSSSDSLNTEVF
V gene: TRBV19; J gene: TRBJ2-2; CDR3 protein: ASSIGTGNTGDLF
V gene: TRBV20-1; J gene: TRBJ2-5; CDR3 protein: SARDLSSGSIQETRY
V gene: TRBV11-2; J gene: TRBJ2-7; CDR3 protein: ASSLSRGWTYEQY
V gene: TRBV5-1; J gene: TRBJ2-1; CDR3 protein: ASCTGTSSYNEQF
V gene: TRBV5-1; J gene: TRBJ2-5; CDR3 protein: ASSPTVTQETQY
V gene: TRBV6-5; J gene: TRBJ2-6; CDR3 protein: ASSSRTAGTNVPT
V gene: TRBV6-2/TRBV6-3; J gene: TRBJ1-2; CDR3 protein: ASSYSGTAFFGYT
V gene: TRBV6-1; J gene: TRBJ2-7; CDR3 protein: ASTSSGTGGYVQY
V gene: TRBV6-1; J gene: TRBJ2-3; CDR3 protein: VSCRDHPTDTQY
V gene: TRBV11-2; J gene: TRBJ2-5; CDR3 protein: ASSFVTAAVY
V gene: TRBV29-1; J gene: TRBJ1-1; CDR3 protein: SVFSFRGKNTEAF
V gene: TRBV11-2; J gene: TRBJ2-5; CDR3 protein: ANSLGGQGKTQY
V gene: TRBV6-5; J gene: TRBJ1-1; CDR3 protein: ASSSSTGRRVDTEAF
V gene: TRBV11-2; J gene: TRBJ2-3; CDR3 protein: ASSMEPPTGTQY
V gene: TRBV28; J gene: TRBJ1-2; CDR3 protein: ASSITGGRGARGYT
V gene: TRBV6-5; J gene: TRBJ1-6; CDR3 protein: ASSHSGSVGPPLH
V gene: TRBV30; J gene: TRBJ2-1; CDR3 protein: AWSIVREQF
V gene: TRBV7-9; J gene: TRBJ2-7; CDR3 protein: ASSWGTDNKQY
V gene: TRBV11-2; J gene: TRBJ2-5; CDR3 protein: ASSKQTSPQETQY
V gene: TRBV6-4; J gene: TRBJ2-2; CDR3 protein: ASSDSLAGHGELF
V gene: TRBV6-1; J gene: TRBJ2-7; CDR3 protein: ASSSGSGERYYEQY
V gene: TRBV6-4; J gene: TRBJ1-2; CDR3 protein: ASNEGVGRTYGYT
V gene: TRBV5-1; J gene: TRBJ2-3; CDR3 protein: ASSRYLAGVPDTQY
V gene: TRBV6-6; J gene: TRBJ2-7; CDR3 protein: ASSFLTGQGKQY
V gene: TRBV11-2; J gene: TRBJ1-4; CDR3 protein: ASSSTGTTRATNGKLF
V gene: TRBV5-6; J gene: TRBJ2-1; CDR3 protein: ASSLIRGEQF
V gene: TRBV5-1; J gene: TRBJ2-1; CDR3 protein: AGSPKRGSDEQF
V gene: TRBV4-1; J gene: TRBJ2-7; CDR3 protein: ASSHPNSYEHY
V gene: TRBV11-1; J gene: TRBJ2-3; CDR3 protein: ASSLDWGSNTRH
V gene: TRBV11-2; J gene: TRBJ1-1; CDR3 protein: ASSPVRVMNTESF
V gene: TRBV7-2; J gene: TRBJ2-3; CDR3 protein: ASSPRTSGFTDTQY
V gene: TRBV10-2; J gene: TRBJ1-2; CDR3 protein: ASSENRNYGYT
V gene: TRBV11-2; J gene: TRBJ1-6; CDR3 protein: ASGLRQGAFSPLH
V gene: TRBV12-3/TRBV12-4; J gene: TRBJ2-7; CDR3 protein: ASSLGGLYEQY
V gene: TRBV28; J gene: TRBJ2-5; CDR3 protein: ASSAPIETQY
V gene: TRBV5-1; J gene: TRBJ2-2; CDR3 protein: ASSSSLTSGSIGPGELF
V gene: TRBV11-2; J gene: TRBJ2-3; CDR3 protein: ASSPRLEDTQY
V gene: TRBV11-2; J gene: TRBJ2-2; CDR3 protein: ADSPPRGPTGELF